A selection of T cell receptor beta chains follows, all from one sample in a study of OX40 agonist ivuxolimab in advanced cancers. The repertoire was sequenced with immunoSEQ multiplex PCR; TCRdb's copy has only in-frame clones and lacks some. The data contain 25,000 to 30,000 clones, about 80% of them singletons. Specimen: CD4+ or CD8+ T cells sorted from blood, collected in a trial of the OX40 agonist ivuxolimab. These receptors were collected from an adult with an advanced solid tumor such as melanoma, head and neck, liver or kidney cancer. Both conserved end residues are part of each CDR3. The D gene is left open where the match is weak. Size is omitted from some rows. Given values are once, few, many or a class for expanded clones.

D	V	J	size	DNA	CDR3
NA	TRBV14	TRBJ1-4	NA	TGTGCCAGCAGCCAAGGCTATGAAAAACTGTTTTTT	CASSQGYEKLFF
NA	TRBV27	TRBJ2-7	NA	TGTGCCAGCAGTCCAAGACAGAAACCCTACGAGCAGTACTTC	CASSPRQKPYEQYF
NA	TRBV4-1	TRBJ2-7	NA	TGCGCCAGCAGCCAACAGACGGAGAAACCCTACGAGCAGTACTTC	CASSQQTEKPYEQYF
NA	TRBV7-9	TRBJ1-5	NA	TGTGCCAGCAGCTTAGCCGGGGCAGTAATCAATCAGCCCCAGCATTTT	CASSLAGAVINQPQHF
NA	TRBV6-5	TRBJ1-5	NA	TGTGCCAGCAGGGGTGAGCCCAATCAGCCCCAGCATTTT	CASRGEPNQPQHF
TRBD1	TRBV19	TRBJ2-7	NA	TGTGCCAGTAGTACTCCGGGACAGGGAATCTACGAGCAGTACTTC	CASSTPGQGIYEQYF
NA	TRBV28	TRBJ2-1	NA	TGTGCCAGCAGTTTTTCAACAGGGTTGTTAGGCAATGAGCAGTTCTTC	CASSFSTGLLGNEQFF
TRBD2	TRBV7-9	TRBJ2-1	few	TGTGCCAGCAGCTTATGGAGCGGGGAGGACAATGAGCAGTTCTTC	CASSLWSGEDNEQFF
NA	TRBV19	TRBJ1-1	NA	TGTGCCAGTAAACTTTCGGACCTATTCGCCACTGAAGCTTTCTTT	CASKLSDLFATEAFF
NA	TRBV25-1	TRBJ2-7	NA	TGTGCCAGCAGTGAATACGGGGCAGGCGAATCCTACGAGCAGTACTTC	CASSEYGAGESYEQYF
TRBD2	TRBV7-2	TRBJ2-5	NA	TGTGCCAGCAGTCGAGCGGGGGCCAGGGAGACCCAGTACTTC	CASSRAGARETQYF
TRBD1	TRBV5-6	TRBJ2-7	NA	TGTGCCAGCAGCTTGGGGGGACAGGGCTACGAGCAGTACTTC	CASSLGGQGYEQYF
NA	TRBV5-1	TRBJ1-5	few	TGCGCCAGCAGCTTGGGCTCAGGGGCAGGCAATCAGCCCCAGCATTTT	CASSLGSGAGNQPQHF
NA	TRBV5-8	TRBJ2-1	NA	TGTGCCAGCGGGAGGTCCTACAATGAGCAGTTCTTC	CASGRSYNEQFF
TRBD2	TRBV10-3	TRBJ2-7	NA	TGTGCCATCAGACCTAGCGGGGGGGCTTCTGAGGACGAGCAGTACTTC	CAIRPSGGASEDEQYF
NA	TRBV2	TRBJ1-1	NA	TGTGCCAGCAGGGCCGGGGCGAACACTGAAGCTTTCTTT	CASRAGANTEAFF
NA	TRBV7-2	TRBJ1-2	NA	TGTGCCAGCAGCTTGTTCCAGGGAAGCGGCTACACCTTC	CASSLFQGSGYTF
NA	TRBV28	TRBJ1-2	few	TGTGCCACTGCACAGGGCCTACAAAGGAATGGCTACACCTTC	CATAQGLQRNGYTF
TRBD1	TRBV5-1	TRBJ1-1	NA	TGCGCCAGCAGCCTACTATTAATGGGACAGGCCGAAGCTTTCTTT	CASSLLLMGQAEAFF
TRBD1	TRBV4-1	TRBJ1-2	few	TGCGCCAGCAGCCAAGATCAGGGGGAGGGCTATGGCTACACCTTC	CASSQDQGEGYGYTF
NA	TRBV27	TRBJ1-1	NA	TGTGCCAGCAGTTTCGAAGCCTACACTGAAGCTTTCTTT	CASSFEAYTEAFF
NA	TRBV2	TRBJ1-1	NA	TGTGCCAGCCTCTTGAACACTGAAGCTTTCTTT	CASLLNTEAFF
NA	TRBV5-1	TRBJ1-2	NA	TGCGCCAGCAGCTTGGGCGGAGGCTACACCTTC	CASSLGGGYTF
NA	TRBV29-1	TRBJ2-2	NA	TGCAGCGTTGGTGATAACCCGAACACCGGGGAGCTGTTTTTT	CSVGDNPNTGELFF
NA	TRBV30	TRBJ1-5	few	TGTGCCTGGGACAATAGCAATCAGCCCCAGCATTTT	CAWDNSNQPQHF